This T cell receptor beta chain originates from a study of beta chain features in type 1 diabetes. Study background: Examined across all samples were some 110,000,000 sorted cells. General study results and limits: Shorter TCRB CDR3s, moderately but significantly so, marked every one of the four CD4+ subsets in Type 1 diabetes patients. Compared to healthy donors, patients appeared to have naive, central memory and Treg TCRB repertoires that were more alike.

Germline CDR1 SGHRS, CDR2 YFSETQ. Deletions cut 2 bases from V and 0 bases from J, with 12 bases between. The CDR3 sequence is 17 residues long. A remark on this clone: Its antigen remains unidentified.

Expressed TCRB transcripts got sequenced, as all isolated RNA was reverse transcribed. Clones were sequenced by immunoSEQ multiplex PCR, and TCRdb holds only the in-frame ones, with some missing. The sample records about 710,000 clones, roughly 13% being singletons. The genes are TRBV5-1 and TRBJ1-6; D gene unclear. The clonotype originates from a man aged 18 to 30 with type 1 diabetes. Input material: naive CD4+ T cells from blood. In DNA, the CDR3 is TGCGCCAGCAGCTTAAATCGGACCCGCTCCTATAATTCACCCCTCCACTTT. This encodes CASSLNRTRSYNSPLHF. Based on the CDR3 plus reference TRBV5-1 and TRBJ1-6, the full variable domain is KAGVTQTPRYLIKTRGQQVTLSCSPISGHRSVSWYQQTPGQGLQFLFEYFSETQRNKGNFPGRFSGRQFSNSRSEMNVSTLELGDSALYLCASSLNRTRSYNSPLHFGNGTRLTVT.